Below are 20 T cell receptor beta chains sequenced from a single sample in a study of OX40 agonist ivuxolimab in advanced cancers. Measured with immunoSEQ multiplex PCR; TCRdb has only the in-frame clones, and not every one. The table shows about 84,000 clones, with approximately 88% occurring only once. This material consisted of CD4+ or CD8+ T cells sorted from blood, taken in a trial of the OX40 agonist ivuxolimab. The origin of the receptors is an adult with an advanced solid tumor such as melanoma, head and neck, liver or kidney cancer.

The V gene is TRBV18, the J gene TRBJ2-7; D unresolved. V shed 5 bases and J shed 2 bases, with 16 bases lying between them. Looked up from germline, CDR1 is KGHSH and CDR2 is LQKENI. This CDR3 is built from 15 residues. CDR3 nucleotide sequence: TGTGCCAGCTCAAACGGGCAGGCGCTTACCTACGAGCAGTACTTC. Amino acid sequence: CASSNGQALTYEQYF.

The V gene is TRBV12-5, the J gene TRBJ1-1, with a tentative D call TRBD1 (5 bases). Germline lookup yields CDR1 LGHNT and CDR2 FRNRAP. Trimming cost V 4 bases and J 5 bases, with 14 bases left between them. The CDR3 runs to 14 residues. This CDR3 reads CASGSPGSGTEAFF. CDR3 DNA sequence: TGTGCTAGTGGTTCGCCCGGGTCAGGGACTGAAGCTTTCTTT.

V is TRBV19 and J is TRBJ2-5; D remains ambiguous. Germline V gene sequence: CDR1 LNHDA, CDR2 SQIVND (reference sequence). V lost 10 bases, J lost 5 bases, and 14 bases lay in between. CDR3 length equals 12 residues. As DNA, the CDR3 is TGTGCCACCTCTACAGCACCGGAGACCCAGTACTTC. Amino acid sequence: CATSTAPETQYF.

The chain employs TRBV5-1 and TRBJ1-1; unclear D gene. This CDR3 contains 16 residues. Germline V gene lookup returns CDR1 SGHRS and CDR2 YFSETQ. V gave up 2 bases and J gave up 1 base, with 15 bases separating them. The CDR3 reads CASSFVGGLGNTEAFF. CDR3 in DNA: TGCGCCAGCAGCTTTGTGGGAGGGCTAGGGAACACTGAAGCTTTCTTT.

This CDR3 reads CASSLGMGVGSTHYEQYF. Here the CDR3 DNA reads TGTGCCAGCAGCTTAGGTATGGGGGTAGGATCTACCCACTACGAGCAGTACTTC. V gene TRBV7-2 combines with J gene TRBJ2-7; possibly TRBD1 or TRBD2 for D (5 bases each). Germline CDR1 and CDR2: SGHTA and FQGNSA. The ends were cut back, 1 base at V and 3 bases at J, with 22 bases in the middle. The CDR3 is 18 amino acids.

The rearrangement links TRBV10-3 to TRBJ1-5; no definite D call. V was cut by 2 bases and J by 4 bases, with 6 bases left in between. In germline, CDR1 is ENHRY, CDR2 SYGVKD. The CDR3 sequence is 13 residues long. The DNA of the CDR3 is TGTGCCATCAGTGAGGGGGAGAATCAGCCCCAGCATTTT. Amino acids: CAISEGENQPQHF.

V usage is TRBV7-2 and J usage is TRBJ1-1, with D uncertain. Trimming removed 3 bases at V and 6 bases at J, with 14 bases between. This CDR3 has 14 residues. The germline V gene has CDR1 SGHTA and CDR2 FQGNSA. This chain's CDR3 is CASSFYKDGAEAFF. CDR3 bases: TGTGCCAGCAGCTTTTATAAGGACGGGGCTGAAGCTTTCTTT.

The chain links TRBV6-1 to TRBJ2-5, with D perhaps matching TRBD2 (6 bases). Trimming pared 9 bases from V and 1 base from J, leaving 15 bases between. CDR3 size: 14 residues. From germline, CDR1 is MNHNS and CDR2 SASEGT. The CDR3 nucleotides read TGTGCCAGTGGCTTGGGGGGAAGCCAAGAGACCCAGTACTTC. This codes for CASGLGGSQETQYF.

The chain recombines TRBV19 with TRBJ1-5, with 8 bases lining up with TRBD1. With V trimmed by 10 bases and J by 2 bases, 10 bases remained unmatched. This CDR3 region has 15 residues. The germline gives CDR1 LNHDA, CDR2 SQIVND (reference sequence). The CDR3 coding sequence is TGTGCCACCCTTCCTCCGGGACAGGGCAATCAGCCCCAGCATTTT. Translating it yields CATLPPGQGNQPQHF. The variable domain in full, completed from reference TRBV19 and TRBJ1-5, reads DGGITQSPKYLFRKEGQNVTLSCEQNLNHDAMYWYRQDPGQGLRLIYYSQIVNDFQKGDIAEGYSVSREKKESFPLTVTSAQKNPTAFYLCATLPPGQGNQPQHFGDGTRLSIL.

V and J are TRBV11-2 and TRBJ1-3, with D perhaps TRBD1 (5 bases). The V gene lost 0 bases and the J gene lost 2 bases, with 5 bases spanning the gap. This CDR3 spans 14 amino acids. From germline, CDR1 is SGHAT and CDR2 FQNNGV. The CDR3 loop reads CASSLDRAGNTIYF. The CDR3 DNA sequence: TGTGCCAGCAGCTTAGACAGGGCTGGAAACACCATATATTTT.

As DNA, the CDR3 is TGTGCCACCAGCAGAGATGAGAACAGAAACTATGGCTACACCTTC. Its protein product is CATSRDENRNYGYTF. V gene TRBV15 combines with J gene TRBJ1-2; D not resolved. CDR1 is LNHNV and CDR2 is YYDKDF in the germline V gene (reference sequence). The CDR3 totals 15 residues. Trimming removed 0 bases at V and 2 bases at J, with 10 bases between. Full variable domain (rest looked up from reference TRBV15 and TRBJ1-2): DAMVIQNPRYQVTQFGKPVTLSCSQTLNHNVMYWYQQKSSQAPKLLFHYYDKDFNNEADTPDNFQSRRPNTSFCFLDIRSPGLGDTAMYLCATSRDENRNYGYTFGSGTRLTVV.

The V gene is TRBV7-2, the J gene TRBJ2-1; TRBD2 matches 10 bases. Trimming removed 0 bases from V and 8 bases from J; junction bases left unmatched: 10. The CDR3 is 17 amino acids. Germline CDR1 reads SGHTA; CDR2 reads FQGNSA. CDR3 region: CASSLAASGGAYHEQFF. Here the CDR3 DNA reads TGTGCCAGCAGCTTAGCGGCCAGCGGGGGGGCTTACCATGAGCAGTTCTTC.

The CDR3 sequence is CASSIRHNYGYTF. CDR3 coding DNA: TGTGCCAGTAGTATACGGCACAACTATGGCTACACCTTC. This rearrangement joins TRBV19 to TRBJ1-2; D not certain. This CDR3 is built from 13 residues. The germline gives CDR1 LNHDA, CDR2 SQIVND (reference sequence). V lost 2 bases and J lost 2, with 6 bases in between.

The chain joins TRBV7-9 to TRBJ2-1; 9 nucleotides line up with TRBD2. CDR1 SEHNR and CDR2 FQNEAQ come from the germline V gene (reference sequence). With V trimmed by 1 base and J by 6 bases, 7 bases remained unmatched. The CDR3 runs 16 residues. For the CDR3, the DNA is TGTGCCAGCAGCTTAGGTCCGACTAGCGGCCTCAATGAGCAGTTCTTC. This codes for CASSLGPTSGLNEQFF.

This chain links TRBV5-1 with TRBJ2-5; 7 nucleotides agree with TRBD1. CDR1 SGHRS and CDR2 YFSETQ come from the germline V gene. Unmatched junction bases numbered 3, after V lost 4 bases and J lost 0 bases. The CDR3 is 14 residues long. The CDR3 is CASSKGQNQETQYF. The CDR3 coding sequence is TGCGCCAGCAGCAAGGGACAGAACCAAGAGACCCAGTACTTC.

The genes are TRBV7-2 and TRBJ2-2; tentative D call: TRBD1 (5 bases). V lost 5 bases, J lost 7 bases, and 14 bases lay in between. The germline V gene has CDR1 SGHTA and CDR2 FQGNSA. CDR3 length: 14 amino acids. This CDR3 reads CASSLDRPDGELFF. The CDR3 bases are TGTGCCAGCAGCCTAGACAGACCCGACGGGGAGCTGTTTTTT.

The chain couples TRBV6-1 to TRBJ2-3, with D maybe TRBD2 (6 bases). Trimming pared 6 bases from V and 1 base from J, leaving 11 bases between. The V gene's germline CDR1 is MNHNS and CDR2 SASEGT. The CDR3 consists of 14 residues. The CDR3 spells CASRTRTGTDTQYF. The CDR3 DNA sequence: TGTGCCAGCAGGACTAGGACGGGCACAGATACGCAGTATTTT.

This sequence joins TRBV18 and TRBJ2-4; D is unclear. The V end lost 4 bases, the J end lost 0 bases, and 10 bases lay between the germline ends. Germline CDR1 KGHSH, CDR2 LQKENI. The CDR3 has 15 amino acids. CDR3 DNA sequence: TGTGCCAGCTCACTGGTGGCGGTAGCCAAAAACATTCAGTACTTC. Amino acids: CASSLVAVAKNIQYF.

This sequence joins TRBV6-6 and TRBJ2-5; D possibly uses TRBD1 or TRBD2 (6 bases each). The V end was cut by 7 bases, the J end by 5 bases, with 14 bases between. The germline CDR1 and CDR2 sequences are MNHNY and SVGAGI (reference sequence). This CDR3 has 13 amino acids. CDR3 loop: CASILGGTETQYF. CDR3 sequence (DNA): TGTGCCAGCATCCTAGGGGGGACGGAGACCCAGTACTTC.

The rearrangement uses TRBV10-3 and TRBJ1-5; D unresolved. Trimming took 3 bases from V and 7 from J, leaving 10 bases between them. The CDR3 is made up of 13 amino acids. Germline V CDR1 and CDR2: ENHRY, SYGVKD. DNA for the CDR3: TGTGCCATCAGTGATGGAGGGAACCAGCCCCAGCATTTT. The encoded protein is CAISDGGNQPQHF.